This T cell receptor (beta chain) was captured by sequencing in a study of T cell repertoires in cytomegalovirus infection. On the study more broadly: HLA-C-restricted CMV epitopes, recently identified, and well-studied HLA-B-restricted ones were used by the study. Indications of both CMV infection and matching HLA type were provided by public TCR beta signatures. Study-level findings and limits: Ex vivo responses were dominated by HLA-C-restricted CMV-specific TCR beta clonotypes.

The CDR3 extends over 19 amino acids. CDR1 is LNHDA, CDR2 SQIVND, per germline (reference sequence). V dropped 8 bases and J dropped 2; count of bases not matched to a gene: 19. TCRdb redid the calling of the reads with MiXCR, one entry per CDR3 protein. This table holds about 740,000 distinct CDR3 sequences, about 30% found once. This clonotype was seen at least ten times. No antigen is known for it. The specimen was cultured PBMCs, collected from culture after CMV antigen stimulation. This receptor was taken from a human donor in good health (CMV status not recorded). Some clones in this sample may be carry-over from other donors' samples. V usage is TRBV19 and J usage is TRBJ2-1; 9 positions match TRBD1. The CDR3 spells CASGPPGQGAPGAYNEQFF. CDR3 DNA sequence: TGTGCCAGTGGACCTCCGGGACAGGGAGCGCCGGGGGCCTACAATGAGCAGTTCTTC.